This TCR beta chain appears in the sequencing data of a study of cytomegalovirus exposure and HLA in healthy donors (dated by TCRdb to about 2017). Turning to the overall study: An earlier analysis of several hundred of the donors reported over 250 Gb of sequence data and 95 million to 130 million unique TCR beta sequences obtained from about 170 million T cells. Around 320 gigabases of sequencing data and around 87 million unique TCR sequences were included in an early release covering roughly 700 HLA-typed donors. The genetic ancestry cluster associated with self-reported Caucasian donors included about 84% of the 300 to 450 genotyped donors. The study aimed to test whether cataloging public T cell receptors could reveal signatures of past pathogen exposure. The study profiled the T cell repertoires of 500 to 800 subjects by immunosequencing and related them to cytomegalovirus serostatus. In addition to the first cohort of 500 to 850 subjects, a separate validation cohort of approximately 120 different subjects was used. High-throughput TCR immunosequencing, statistical association of individual TCRs with disease status, and machine learning were combined to predict cytomegalovirus infection status. In a later analysis, previously published TCR beta repertoires from several hundred donors were re-analyzed and high-resolution HLA genotyping was added so that TCR occurrence patterns could be studied. The later analysis used no new phenotypic data to find candidate immune exposures, relying instead on TCR beta sequences and their occurrence across donors. In an earlier analysis of 587 of the donors, high-throughput TCR beta sequencing was used to judge whether each TCR beta V gene segment behaved as functional or pseudogenic. Donor age, sex, ethnicity and CMV serostatus were compiled together with the repertoire data. A later genetic analysis took genome-wide SNP genotypes for about three fifths of the 666 donors and used that subset as a discovery cohort. All discovery cohort repertoires had been generated on a single sequencing platform. Class I and class II HLA loci were covered by the typing at four-digit resolution. The number of donors typed differed by locus, with roughly 629-640 for A, B, C, DRB1 and DQB1, more than 500 for DQA1, some 570 for DPA1, and some 470 for DPB1. Because of strong linkage in the cohort, roughly five DR-DQ haplotypes were treated as single units for association and clustering. Across around 400 genotyped donors of the cohort, an average of roughly 250,000 unique TCR beta nucleotide sequences per donor were sequenced, and 15% to 20% of those sequences were non-productive.

As regards this clone: Its antigen is unknown. No per-base quality is available; no much larger clone lies one base away.

The library was built by means of the immunoSEQ multiplex PCR assay. The multiplex PCR relied on a mix of 60 forward primers for TCR Vbeta segments and 13 reverse primers for TCR Jbeta segments. A multiplex PCR assay on genomic DNA amplified the CDR3 region of rearranged TCR beta genes. On the Illumina HiSeq System, the amplified TCR beta libraries were sequenced as 87-base-pair reads. As for how the authors treated the data: In a later analysis, approximately 74 million unique TCR beta chains were counted across the 500 to 850 repertoires, and some 10 million of these chains were shared by at least two donors. A nearest-neighbor algorithm error-corrected the raw reads and collapsed the reads into unique sequences, merging closely related sequences to remove PCR and sequencing errors. To assign V, D and J gene segments, CDR3 sequences were aligned to IMGT reference sequences. For a sequence to be retained, a match of at least six nucleotides to both a V gene segment and a J gene segment was required. Rearrangements were classified as productive when the CDR3 lacked stop codons and remained in frame with V and J, and all other rearrangements were classified as non-productive. Following IMGT convention, CDR3 was defined as the stretch from the second conserved V-encoded cysteine up to the conserved J-encoded phenylalanine. Sequences without an unambiguous match to a single V gene segment were excluded from the earlier analysis of about 600 of the donors. In an earlier analysis of several hundred of the donors, V segments were called functional above 56.7% productive rearrangements and were called segregating when the between-donor standard deviation exceeded 5%. A statistical classification framework was built to diagnose cytomegalovirus status from the catalog of TCR beta chain sequences. In a later analysis, TCR nucleotide sequences were compared against IMGT/GENE-DB human TR gene sequences so that V and J genes could be assigned. A later analysis assigned CDR3 sequences and most-parsimonious VDJ recombination scenarios with the TCRdist pipeline. In a later analysis, every TCR beta chain was defined by the combination of its CDR3 amino acid sequence and its V-gene family, and reads without a unique V-gene family were dropped. As a way to deal with suspected cross-contamination and a sequencing artifact, a later analysis dropped 450 to 600 nucleotide sequences that were highly shared and had low generation probability. For each public chain, a later analysis derived a clonal expansion index from normalized ranks of inferred template counts within each repertoire. A later analysis computed generation probabilities with a VDJ recombination model fitted to out-of-frame rearrangements, and checked the results against IGoR. Hypergeometric tests were used in a later analysis to score TCR-TCR, TCR-HLA and TCR-CMV co-occurrence, with a repertoire-size bias correction applied to the TCR pairs. False discovery rates were estimated in a later analysis by permuting HLA or CMV assignments 20 times. In a later analysis, co-occurring TCRs were grouped with DBSCAN, and TCRdist sequence similarity was added when clustering was performed within HLA-allele-positive subsets. Repertoires with fewer than 30,000 or more than 120,000 public chains were left out of co-occurrence clustering, as were several repertoires with anomalous nucleotide sharing. TCRdb obtained this table from immuneACCESS and retained in-frame rearrangements with V and J assigned. These tables miss some clones; where compared with another copy, unresolved V genes account for less than half of the shortfall, and the remainder is unexplained. The D gene and trimming were derived from the DNA, and the V and J assignments and clone size from that table. This sample comprises about 130,000 clones, approximately 69% of them detected only once. 3% to 4.5% of the sample is held by the ten biggest clonotypes.

The cohort consisted of some 730 healthy bone marrow donors. Cohort members were all nominally healthy when sampled, although unrecorded immune exposures were likely present. The donor tested CMV seropositive and was one of the 289 seropositive cohort members. A peripheral blood sample was collected from each donor, and TCR beta sequencing was performed on peripheral blood mononuclear cells. The Qiagen DNeasy Blood Extraction Kit was used to extract genomic DNA from the blood cell samples. The CDR3 contains 14 residues, cysteine and phenylalanine counted. The CDR3 DNA has 42 bases and is translated from base 1. CDR1 and CDR2 are drawn from the germline V gene (reference sequence): LNHDA, SQIVND. Trimming removed 4 bases from V and 4 bases from J, leaving 11 bases between the germline ends. What the work shows at the level of the full study, not this receptor alone: A few of the identified cytomegalovirus-associated TCR beta chains were confirmed in vitro to be specific for cytomegalovirus antigens. Assigning TCR associations to individual alleles was difficult when HLA alleles, especially DR and DQ, strongly co-occurred. In a later analysis, HLA-associated TCR beta chains were found to be more clonally expanded and to have lower generation probabilities than equally common non-associated chains. According to a later genetic analysis, donors in an Asian-associated ancestry cluster had fewer N-insertions in productive TCRs than the approximately 700-donor mean. In a later analysis, most CMV-associated TCR beta chains were found to appear HLA-restricted, with HLA associations seemingly driven largely by CMV exposure. According to a later analysis, parvovirus B19, influenza, CMV and Epstein-Barr virus appeared linked to several top co-occurrence clusters. In an earlier analysis of about 600 of the donors, most TCR beta V segments appeared in productive rearrangements about 87% or about 30% of the time, broadly matching IMGT annotations. A cluster of highly shared sequence variants was judged likely to represent a technical artifact of the sequencing pipeline. A further reported finding was that TCR beta sequences accurately predicted the HLA-A and HLA-B alleles for most subjects in the first cohort. Specific HLA alleles were associated with around 18,000 TCR beta sequences at a false discovery rate of 0.05 in a later analysis. Only TCR beta chains were sequenced in this cohort, and the absence of alpha or paired-chain data limited detectable features. A later genetic analysis associated a missense DCLRE1C variant with V-gene and J-gene trimming of TCR beta chains, and an independent cohort replicated the association. Over 15 rarely observed V segments, including chromosome 9 orphons, were excluded from the earlier analysis of 550 to 700 of the donors because counts were too low. It was suggested by the authors that the approach could potentially be generalized to other disease states and immunological phenotypes. In a later analysis, the rate of TCR association differed among HLA loci, with DRB1 alleles having the most associated TCRs and HLA-C alleles having the fewest. The study listed over 150 TCR beta chains as associated with cytomegalovirus. Roughly uniform sequencing depth across donors was assumed in presence/absence analyses, although this assumption may not hold. Because the 87-base-pair reads could not distinguish some IMGT-functional V segments, including TRBV6-2 and TRBV6-3, those segments were excluded. Because some donors lacked HLA typing at each locus, the association tests relied only on the typed subset. Linkage disequilibrium might explain the correlated functional status among segregating V segments, but an unknown experimental factor could not be ruled out. The classifier was reported to diagnose cytomegalovirus status with high specificity and sensitivity in both the original and validation cohorts. Immune exposure information for the cohort was limited to CMV serostatus. Across donors, most TCR sequences were observed very rarely, whereas some public TCRs were present in many individuals.

The chain was built from TRBV19 and TRBJ1-5; no D gene can be assigned with confidence. Sequencing was performed on PBMCs. The sequence was obtained from a man aged 35 to 55 in good health and CMV-seropositive. DNA sequence: TGTGCCAGTAGTACTAAGGGAGGGAATCAGCCCCAGCATTTT. Its protein product is CASSTKGGNQPQHF.